Presented here are 9 T cell receptor beta chains from one specimen sequenced in a study of breast tumors, draining lymph nodes, adjacent tissues. Breast cancer patients provided tissue from their axillary draining lymph nodes. TCRdb passed the multiplex PCR reads through MiXCR, listing each CDR3 protein once. The sample holds roughly 130,000 distinct CDR3 sequences, nearly 20% seen once. Sequencing used axillary lymph node tissue. All receptors derive from a female donor with breast cancer. Some clones in this sample may be carry-over from other donors' samples.

In regard to this clonotype: This may stem from a read error, because a much larger clone lies one nucleotide away. This CDR3 reads CASSFRLAPRVGNEQLF. The CDR3, as DNA: TGTGCCAGCAGCTTCCGACTAGCGCCGAGGGTTGGCAATGAGCAGCTCTTC. V and J are TRBV11-2 and TRBJ2-1, with 8 bases identical to TRBD2. The CDR3 runs to 17 residues. The V gene's germline CDR1 is SGHAT and CDR2 FQNNGV.

This clonotype was detected many times. The chain has TRBV10-3 and TRBJ2-1; 8 nucleotides line up with TRBD1. The CDR3 loop spans 13 amino acids. CDR1 ENHRY and CDR2 SYGVKD come from the germline V gene. Unmatched junction bases numbered 2, after V lost 10 bases and J lost 0 bases. The CDR3 region has the DNA TGTGCCACCACAGGGGGCTCCTACAATGAGCAGTTCTTC. Amino acid sequence: CATTGGSYNEQFF.

In this sample, this clonotype turned up many times. The chain has TRBV5-1 and TRBJ2-3; D is undetermined. Germline V gene sequence: CDR1 SGHRS, CDR2 YFSETQ. The V end lost 0 bases, the J end lost 1 base, and 3 bases lay between the germline ends. This CDR3 is 13 amino acids long. CDR3 protein: CASSLEGTDTQYF. CDR3 sequence (DNA): TGCGCCAGCAGCTTGGAGGGCACAGATACGCAGTATTTT. Combining the CDR3 with reference TRBV5-1 and TRBJ2-3 gives the whole variable domain KAGVTQTPRYLIKTRGQQVTLSCSPISGHRSVSWYQQTPGQGLQFLFEYFSETQRNKGNFPGRFSGRQFSNSRSEMNVSTLELGDSALYLCASSLEGTDTQYFGPGTRLTVL.

At least ten counts were recorded for this clonotype. The genes are TRBV5-1 and TRBJ1-6, with D maybe TRBD1 (5 bases). Germline lookup yields CDR1 SGHRS and CDR2 YFSETQ. The V gene lost 0 bases and the J gene lost 9 bases, with 13 bases spanning the gap. This CDR3 is built from 15 residues. CDR3 protein: CASSLDPGGGSPLHF. CDR3 DNA: TGCGCCAGCAGCTTGGATCCCGGGGGTGGTTCACCCCTCCACTTT.

This clonotype was counted ten times or more. This chain connects TRBV5-1 to TRBJ2-1; 7 bases align to TRBD2. V shed 4 bases and J 6 bases; nucleotides not matched to a gene: 7. This CDR3 comprises 14 residues. Germline V gives CDR1 SGHRS, CDR2 YFSETQ. As DNA, the CDR3 is TGCGCCAGCAGCCGGGGAGGGGCGCTCAATGAGCAGTTCTTC. It specifies CASSRGGALNEQFF.

This clonotype was picked up many times. The chain combines TRBV4-1 with TRBJ1-2; a weak D match, TRBD1 (6 bases). Germline-derived CDR1 and CDR2 are MGHRA and YSYEKL. Trimming removed 4 bases from V and 4 bases from J, with 16 bases in between. This CDR3 contains 15 residues. CDR3 residues: CASSPKTGDSYGYTF. The CDR3 nucleotides are TGCGCCAGCAGCCCAAAGACAGGTGATTCCTATGGCTACACCTTC.

This clonotype was observed many times. The V and J genes are TRBV7-2 and TRBJ2-1; 12 bases match TRBD2. The CDR3 is made up of 17 amino acids. Germline V gene data show CDR1 as SGHTA and CDR2 as FQGNSA. Trimming at V came to 3 bases and at J to 6 bases, leaving 9 bases not matched to a gene. Here the CDR3 reads CASSFRLAGGLVNEQFF. As DNA, the CDR3 is TGTGCCAGCAGCTTTCGGCTAGCGGGGGGGCTGGTCAATGAGCAGTTCTTC.

J is TRBJ2-1 and V is TRBV20-1; the D gene is possibly TRBD2 (6 bases). The CDR3 runs to 13 residues. Germline V gene lookup returns CDR1 DFQATT and CDR2 SNEGSKA (reference sequence). Trimming removed 3 bases at V and 0 bases at J, with 6 bases between. CDR3 amino acids: CSASGSSYNEQFF. Written as DNA, the CDR3 is TGCAGTGCTAGCGGGAGCTCCTACAATGAGCAGTTCTTC.

The chain joins TRBV6-5 to TRBJ1-3, with D maybe TRBD1 (5 bases). V lost 0 bases to trimming and J lost 4 bases, with 10 bases between them. CDR3 length: 15 residues. The germline V gene has CDR1 MNHEY and CDR2 SVGAGI. The CDR3 DNA reads as TGTGCCAGCAGTTACTCGCAGGGTGACGGAAACACCATATATTTT. Amino acid sequence: CASSYSQGDGNTIYF.